A selection of T cell receptor beta chains follows, all from one sample in a study of PD-1 blockade in classical Hodgkin lymphoma. This table comes from immunoSEQ multiplex PCR, and its TCRdb copy is limited to in-frame clones, with some not included. Of around 15,000 clones listed, about nine tenths are singletons. The sample in question was CD8+ T cells from blood, obtained before the fourth cycle of nivolumab. Receptors originate from a human donor with classical Hodgkin lymphoma. The CDR3 runs from the conserved cysteine through the conserved F or W. A D gene is named only where the DNA matches it firmly. Where a row states a size, it is once, few, many or the class of an expanded clone; other rows omit it.

V gene: TRBV7-9
J gene: TRBJ1-2
D gene: .
clone size: few
CDR3 DNA: TGTGCCAGCAGCTTCCCCTACAACTATGGCTACACCTTC
CDR3 protein: CASSFPYNYGYTF

V gene: TRBV4-2
J gene: TRBJ2-7
D gene: TRBD1
clone size: .
CDR3 DNA: TGTGCCAGCAGCCAAGGGGACAGGGGCGGCGAGCAGTACTTC
CDR3 protein: CASSQGDRGGEQYF

V gene: TRBV27
J gene: TRBJ2-1
D gene: .
clone size: .
CDR3 DNA: TGTGCCAGCAGTTTGGGGAATGAGCAGTTCTTC
CDR3 protein: CASSLGNEQFF

V gene: TRBV28
J gene: TRBJ2-1
D gene: .
clone size: .
CDR3 DNA: TGTGCCAGCAGAATTCCGGGGGGACAGGAGAGATACAATGAGCAGTTCTTC
CDR3 protein: CASRIPGGQERYNEQFF

V gene: TRBV4-3
J gene: TRBJ1-1
D gene: TRBD1
clone size: .
CDR3 DNA: TGCGCCAGCAGCCAAGGGACAGGAGCTTTCTTT
CDR3 protein: CASSQGTGAFF

V gene: TRBV4-1
J gene: TRBJ2-2
D gene: TRBD2
clone size: .
CDR3 DNA: TGCGCCAGCAGCCAGGCCGGACTAGCTCCCGGGGAGCTGTTTTTT
CDR3 protein: CASSQAGLAPGELFF

V gene: TRBV11-2
J gene: TRBJ1-1
D gene: .
clone size: .
CDR3 DNA: TGTGCCAGCAGCTTAGATCGCGGGGGAACTGAAGCTTTCTTT
CDR3 protein: CASSLDRGGTEAFF

V gene: TRBV13
J gene: TRBJ2-7
D gene: TRBD2
clone size: .
CDR3 DNA: TGTGCCAGCAGCCCATGGGCGGGGGACTTTGGGTACGAGCAGTACTTC
CDR3 protein: CASSPWAGDFGYEQYF

V gene: TRBV28
J gene: TRBJ2-5
D gene: TRBD1
clone size: once
CDR3 DNA: TGTGCCAGCAGTCCCTCGACAGGGGCCCAGTACTTC
CDR3 protein: CASSPSTGAQYF

V gene: TRBV27
J gene: TRBJ2-1
D gene: TRBD2
clone size: .
CDR3 DNA: TGTGCCAGCAGTCCCCCGGTTGGGGCGGGGGGGAATGAGCAGTTCTTC
CDR3 protein: CASSPPVGAGGNEQFF

V gene: TRBV2
J gene: TRBJ1-6
D gene: .
clone size: .
CDR3 DNA: TGTGCCAGCAGTGAACTGGCAGTGAATTCACCCCTCCACTTT
CDR3 protein: CASSELAVNSPLHF

V gene: TRBV5-1
J gene: TRBJ2-7
D gene: TRBD2
clone size: .
CDR3 DNA: TGCGCCAGCAGCGACTGGACTAGCGGGAGGGACTACGAGCAGTACTTC
CDR3 protein: CASSDWTSGRDYEQYF

V gene: TRBV5-6
J gene: TRBJ2-7
D gene: TRBD1
clone size: once
CDR3 DNA: TGTGCCAGCAGACCAGACAGGGCCTCCTACGAGCAGTACTTC
CDR3 protein: CASRPDRASYEQYF

V gene: TRBV11-2
J gene: TRBJ1-4
D gene: .
clone size: once
CDR3 DNA: TGTGCCAGCAGGCAATGGGGCGAAAAACTGTTTTTT
CDR3 protein: CASRQWGEKLFF

V gene: TRBV6-5
J gene: TRBJ2-1
D gene: TRBD2
clone size: .
CDR3 DNA: TGTGCCGCGGGGGGTAAAGAACAGTTCTTC
CDR3 protein: CAAGGKEQFF

V gene: TRBV5-5
J gene: TRBJ2-5
D gene: .
clone size: once
CDR3 DNA: TGTGCCAGCAGCTTGTTCGGTGGCAGGGGGGAAGAGACCCAGTACTTC
CDR3 protein: CASSLFGGRGEETQYF

V gene: TRBV14
J gene: TRBJ2-7
D gene: .
clone size: .
CDR3 DNA: TGTGCCAGCAGCCTGGACAGCCTCTCCTACGAGCAGTACTTC
CDR3 protein: CASSLDSLSYEQYF

V gene: TRBV7-8
J gene: TRBJ2-7
D gene: .
clone size: .
CDR3 DNA: TGTGCCAGCACCCACTCCATGAATGAGCAGTACTTC
CDR3 protein: CASTHSMNEQYF

V gene: TRBV10-3
J gene: TRBJ2-5
D gene: .
clone size: .
CDR3 DNA: TGTGCCACCGGGGGGGACAGATTCCAAGAGACCCAGTACTTC
CDR3 protein: CATGGDRFQETQYF

V gene: TRBV15
J gene: TRBJ2-5
D gene: TRBD1
clone size: .
CDR3 DNA: TGTGCCACCAGACCTAGGGGGCCGGGAGAGACCCAGTACTTC
CDR3 protein: CATRPRGPGETQYF

V gene: TRBV6-5
J gene: TRBJ1-1
D gene: .
clone size: .
CDR3 DNA: TGTGCCAGCAGTTACTCGAATGGAGTACCTGAAGCTTTCTTT
CDR3 protein: CASSYSNGVPEAFF

V gene: TRBV6-1
J gene: TRBJ2-2
D gene: TRBD2
clone size: .
CDR3 DNA: TGTGCCAGCAGTACGAGCGGGGGGGCCTCCGGGGAGCTGTTTTTT
CDR3 protein: CASSTSGGASGELFF

V gene: TRBV5-6
J gene: TRBJ2-1
D gene: TRBD2
clone size: .
CDR3 DNA: TGTGCCAGCAGCTGGGGACTAGCGGGGGGGTACAATGAGCAGTTCTTC
CDR3 protein: CASSWGLAGGYNEQFF

V gene: TRBV13
J gene: TRBJ2-5
D gene: TRBD2
clone size: .
CDR3 DNA: TGTGCCAGCAGCCCCGGGACTAGCGGGAGCGCGGAGACCCAGTACTTC
CDR3 protein: CASSPGTSGSAETQYF

V gene: TRBV5-5
J gene: TRBJ1-4
D gene: .
clone size: .
CDR3 DNA: TGTGCCAGCAGCTTGGACAGGACGATTAATGAAAAACTGTTTTTT
CDR3 protein: CASSLDRTINEKLFF

V gene: TRBV7-9
J gene: TRBJ2-7
D gene: .
clone size: .
CDR3 DNA: TGTGCCAGCAGCCTTGGACAGCCCTACGAGCAGTACTTC
CDR3 protein: CASSLGQPYEQYF

V gene: TRBV28
J gene: TRBJ1-5
D gene: .
clone size: .
CDR3 DNA: TGTGCCAGCAGCTCAATCAATCAGCCCCAGCATTTT
CDR3 protein: CASSSINQPQHF

V gene: TRBV6-6
J gene: TRBJ2-3
D gene: .
clone size: .
CDR3 DNA: TGTGCCAGCAGTCTTCGGCCGTCCACAGATACGCAGTATTTT
CDR3 protein: CASSLRPSTDTQYF

V gene: TRBV12-2
J gene: TRBJ2-7
D gene: .
clone size: .
CDR3 DNA: TGCAAATGTACGGATAGCGGGGGGACCTACGAGCAGTACTTC
CDR3 protein: CKCTDSGGTYEQYF

V gene: TRBV19
J gene: TRBJ2-1
D gene: TRBD1
clone size: .
CDR3 DNA: TGTGCCAGTAGTAAGTCGACAGGGGGCTTGAATGAGCAGTTCTTC
CDR3 protein: CASSKSTGGLNEQFF

V gene: TRBV20-1
J gene: TRBJ2-1
D gene: .
clone size: few
CDR3 DNA: TGCAGTGCTAGAACTGGTGAGCAGTTCTTC
CDR3 protein: CSARTGEQFF

V gene: TRBV4-1
J gene: TRBJ1-5
D gene: .
clone size: .
CDR3 DNA: TGCGCCAGCAGCCAAGATGCCGGTAACAATCAGCCCCAGCATTTT
CDR3 protein: CASSQDAGNNQPQHF

V gene: TRBV28
J gene: TRBJ2-1
D gene: .
clone size: .
CDR3 DNA: TGTGCCAGCAGCTACAGACAGGGAGGTGACAATGAGCAGTTCTTC
CDR3 protein: CASSYRQGGDNEQFF

V gene: TRBV4-1
J gene: TRBJ2-1
D gene: .
clone size: once
CDR3 DNA: TGCGCCAGCAGCCAAACCCGGGATGAGCAGTTCTTC
CDR3 protein: CASSQTRDEQFF

V gene: TRBV19
J gene: TRBJ1-1
D gene: TRBD1
clone size: .
CDR3 DNA: TGTGCCATCTGGACAGGTGAAGCTTTCTTT
CDR3 protein: CAIWTGEAFF

V gene: TRBV27
J gene: TRBJ2-6
D gene: TRBD1
clone size: once
CDR3 DNA: TGTGCCAGCAGTTTAAGTGGACAGGGATCCCTGGCGGGGGCCAACGTCCTGACTTTC
CDR3 protein: CASSLSGQGSLAGANVLTF

V gene: TRBV5-1
J gene: TRBJ2-1
D gene: .
clone size: .
CDR3 DNA: TGCGCCAGCAGCTTGTTGCAGGGGAACTACAATGAGCAGTTCTTC
CDR3 protein: CASSLLQGNYNEQFF

V gene: TRBV7-9
J gene: TRBJ2-7
D gene: TRBD2
clone size: .
CDR3 DNA: TGTGCCAGCAGCCCTCCCGGGAGGGGGTACGAGCAGTACTTC
CDR3 protein: CASSPPGRGYEQYF

V gene: TRBV7-3
J gene: TRBJ2-1
D gene: TRBD2
clone size: .
CDR3 DNA: TGTGCCAGCAGCGAAACCGGGACTAATTACAATGAGCAGTTCTTC
CDR3 protein: CASSETGTNYNEQFF

V gene: TRBV30
J gene: TRBJ2-1
D gene: .
clone size: .
CDR3 DNA: TGTGCCTGGTTTAGGGGGAGTCATGAGCAGTTCTTC
CDR3 protein: CAWFRGSHEQFF

V gene: TRBV28
J gene: TRBJ2-7
D gene: TRBD2
clone size: .
CDR3 DNA: TGTGCCAGCAGTTTATGGGGAGGGGCCGGCTACGAGCAGTACTTC
CDR3 protein: CASSLWGGAGYEQYF

V gene: TRBV28
J gene: TRBJ1-1
D gene: .
clone size: .
CDR3 DNA: TGTGCCAGCAGTCAGACAGCGGCGAACACTGAAGCTTTCTTT
CDR3 protein: CASSQTAANTEAFF

V gene: TRBV7-9
J gene: TRBJ2-7
D gene: .
clone size: once
CDR3 DNA: TGTGCCAGCAGCTCATCCAGGGGACCCTACGAGCAGTACTTC
CDR3 protein: CASSSSRGPYEQYF

V gene: TRBV7-9
J gene: TRBJ1-1
D gene: .
clone size: .
CDR3 DNA: TGTGCCAGCAGCTTATCTCTGGGCCCTGAAGCTTTCTTT
CDR3 protein: CASSLSLGPEAFF

V gene: TRBV27
J gene: TRBJ2-1
D gene: .
clone size: .
CDR3 DNA: TGTGCCAGCAGTTTCGCCGACTACAATGAGCAGTTCTTC
CDR3 protein: CASSFADYNEQFF

V gene: TRBV6-1
J gene: TRBJ1-5
D gene: .
clone size: few
CDR3 DNA: TGTGCCAGCAGTGAAGCTGGGGATCAGCCCCAGCATTTT
CDR3 protein: CASSEAGDQPQHF